This is a list of T cell receptor beta chains from one sample in a study of shared clonotypes between healthy human individuals. Libraries were prepared by immunoSEQ multiplex PCR; TCRdb keeps only in-frame clonotypes and omits some of them. The sample has 1.4 million to 1.5 million clones, roughly 96% seen once; the top ten hold more than 0.9%. Sequencing input: naive CD4+ T cells sorted from blood. The source of these receptors is a man aged 25 to 40 in good health. CDR3s leave out the opening cysteine and the closing phenylalanine or tryptophan.

j_call v_call cdr3_aa
TRBJ2-5 TRBV18 ASSVPGQGARETQY
TRBJ1-5 TRBV5-8 ASSLVGAREQPQH
TRBJ1-2 TRBV18 ASSPGTGEFYGYT
TRBJ1-1 TRBV5-5 ASSKTDEAF
TRBJ2-7 TRBV7-5 ARSFHSGDEQY
TRBJ2-1 TRBV5-1 ASSFGHTTYNEQF
TRBJ2-1 TRBV19 ASSWRGQNEQF
TRBJ2-1 TRBV28 ASGQGLGEQF
TRBJ1-1 TRBV6-5 ASSLRQNTEAF
TRBJ2-4 TRBV14 ASSRGSQNIQY
TRBJ2-4 TRBV19 ASTPRESKNIQY